This T cell receptor (beta chain) was sequenced for a study of beta chain features in type 1 diabetes. Study details: Patient and healthy donor groups were alike in age, gender and cell yields.

This clone was seen a handful of times. Its antigen remains unidentified. Regarding the study as a whole: Whether TCRB rearrangement is influenced by HLA type was left unresolved in this analysis.

What was sequenced were expressed TCRB transcripts, since all of the isolated RNA had been reverse transcribed. Sequencing was performed with immunoSEQ multiplex PCR; in TCRdb, only in-frame clones are kept and a portion is missing. Of about 130,000 clones in the sample, about a tenth were seen once. CDR3 size: 15 residues. From germline, CDR1 is MNHEY and CDR2 SVGAGI. The V and J ends lost 0 bases and 7 bases, in that order; junction bases with no gene match: 8. This clonotype originated in a man aged 18-30 years in good health. This chain joins TRBV6-5 and TRBJ1-2; 7 bases fit TRBD1. Sequenced material: central memory CD4+ T cells from blood. The CDR3 sequence is CASSYSSGGMSGYTF. The CDR3 DNA reads as TGTGCCAGCAGTTACTCTTCAGGGGGGATGAGTGGCTACACCTTC.